The clone carrying this T cell receptor (beta chain) was seen a handful of times. The data belong to a study of blood T cell repertoires in COVID-19. Study information: Samples of COVID-19 (acute and convalescent) were obtained from the United States, Italy and Spain.

V was pared by 7 bases and J by 0 bases, with 13 bases between. Germline-derived CDR1 and CDR2 are SNHLY and FYNNEI. The CDR3 covers 14 residues. Using immunoSEQ multiplex PCR, the repertoire was profiled, and TCRdb retains in-frame clones only, with some absent. The sample includes approximately 77,000 clones, roughly 80% of them seen just once. The receptor was isolated from a woman in her seventies with acute or convalescent COVID-19. The sequenced sample was peripheral blood. The chain recombines TRBV2 with TRBJ2-7; D is possibly TRBD1 (6 bases). Written as DNA, the CDR3 is TGTGCCAGCATGGACGGGACACTCTCCTACGAGCAGTACTTC. It encodes CASMDGTLSYEQYF.